This TCR beta chain derives from a study of blood T cell repertoires in COVID-19. Study information: From T cells, B-cell-depleted T cells, or PBMCs came the material, which was cDNA or gDNA.

This CDR3 spans 14 amino acids. The germline gives CDR1 LGHDT, CDR2 YNNKEL (reference sequence). The V gene lost 3 bases and the J gene lost 1 base, with 7 bases spanning the gap. Sequencing was performed with immunoSEQ multiplex PCR; in TCRdb, only in-frame clones are kept and a portion is missing. The repertoire consists of 250,000 to 350,000 clones, with approximately 86% occurring once and the leading ten covering over 10%. Material: peripheral blood. This chain connects TRBV3-1 (or the pseudogene TRBV3-2) to TRBJ2-1; TRBD1 is a possible D gene (6 bases). This sequence was found in a woman between 65 and 79 years old with COVID-19, enrolled during active disease. In DNA form, the CDR3 reads TGTGCCAGCAGCCAGGGACAATCCTACAATGAGCAGTTCTTC. This sequence encodes CASSQGQSYNEQFF.